The 26 T cell receptor beta chains below come from one sample, sequenced in a study of cytomegalovirus exposure and HLA in healthy donors. Amplification used 60 Vbeta primers and 13 Jbeta primers. Using immunoSEQ multiplex PCR, the repertoire was profiled, and TCRdb retains in-frame clones only, with some absent. This table has some 110,000 clones, approximately 79% appearing once. Specimen: PBMCs. The source of these receptors is a man aged 30 to 45 in good health and CMV-seropositive.

The chain joins TRBV9 to TRBJ2-7; no clear D. The CDR3 consists of 15 residues. Germline V CDR1 and CDR2: SGDLS, YYNGEE. Trimming removed 0 bases from V and 0 bases from J, with 10 bases in between. CDR3 nucleotides: TGTGCCAGCAGCGTAGATGGTGGCAACTCCTACGAGCAGTACTTC. It encodes CASSVDGGNSYEQYF.

This chain joins TRBV30 and TRBJ1-2; D not resolved. The CDR3 totals 13 residues. CDR1 is GTSNPN, CDR2 SVGIG, per germline (reference sequence). The ends were cut back, 6 bases at V and 3 bases at J, with 14 bases in the middle. The CDR3 reads CACDNLLDYGYTF. Written as DNA, the CDR3 is TGTGCCTGCGACAACCTTTTGGACTATGGCTACACCTTC.

This chain uses TRBV5-8 with TRBJ1-5; D uncertain. Trimming took 4 bases from V and 7 from J, leaving 18 bases between them. Germline loops: CDR1 SGHTS, CDR2 YDEGEE. The CDR3 is 15 amino acids. The DNA for the CDR3 is TGTGCCAGCAGCCCCCGGACTGGCTTGGGCCAGCCCCAGCATTTT. Residues: CASSPRTGLGQPQHF.

The CDR3 DNA reads TGCGCCAGCAGCCCCGGTAGGGCCAACGTCCTGACTTTC. This gives the protein CASSPGRANVLTF. This chain links TRBV5-1 with TRBJ2-6, with D uncertain. Deletions cut 4 bases from V and 5 bases from J, with 7 bases between. Germline lookup yields CDR1 SGHRS and CDR2 YFSETQ. This CDR3 region has 13 residues.

The chain has TRBV6-5 and TRBJ1-5; perhaps TRBD1 as D (5 bases). V was shortened by 2 bases and J by 9 bases, with 11 bases between the two germline ends. Germline CDR1 and CDR2: MNHEY and SVGAGI. The CDR3 is 13 residues long. In nucleotides, the CDR3 is TGTGCCAGCAGTTACGCTAGGGGTCGGCCCCAGCATTTT. Its translation: CASSYARGRPQHF.

The CDR3 region is CAWIKNRDRGPSEQFF. The CDR3 coding sequence is TGTGCCTGGATTAAAAACCGGGACAGGGGTCCATCTGAGCAGTTCTTC. The chain carries TRBV30 and TRBJ2-1, with TRBD1 identical over 10 bases. The CDR3 extends over 16 amino acids. With 4 bases clipped from V and 9 bases from J, the junction kept 15 bases outside the gene matches. Germline V CDR1 and CDR2: GTSNPN, SVGIG (reference sequence).

The DNA of the CDR3 is TGTGCCAGCAGCCACGGACAGAGTGAAGCTTTCTTT. This sequence encodes CASSHGQSEAFF. This chain uses TRBV6-1 with TRBJ1-1; D is perhaps TRBD1 (6 bases). The CDR3 length is 12 residues. V was shortened by 6 bases and J by 7 bases, with 12 bases between the two germline ends. Per the germline V gene, CDR1 is MNHNS and CDR2 is SASEGT.

This chain connects TRBV28 to TRBJ1-5, with TRBD1 matching 7 bases. Germline V gives CDR1 MDHEN, CDR2 SYDVKM. V was clipped by 6 bases and J by 2 bases; unmatched bases: 7. This CDR3 contains 15 residues. The DNA of the CDR3 is TGTGCCAGCAGGACTGGACAGGACCGCAATCAGCCCCAGCATTTT. This gives the protein CASRTGQDRNQPQHF.

The chain uses TRBV27 and TRBJ1-6; tentatively, D is TRBD1 (5 bases). Germline V gives CDR1 MNHEY, CDR2 SMNVEV (reference sequence). The ends were cut back, 2 bases at V and 3 bases at J, with 8 bases in the middle. The CDR3 length is 15 residues. CDR3 region: CASSLGGGYNSPLHF. The CDR3, as DNA: TGTGCCAGCAGTTTAGGGGGAGGCTATAATTCACCCCTCCACTTT.

V and J are TRBV10-3 and TRBJ1-6, with 9 bases identical to TRBD1. Germline V lookup: CDR1 ENHRY, CDR2 SYGVKD. The CDR3 totals 14 residues. The V gene end was trimmed by 6 bases and the J gene end by 10 bases; junction bases not matched to a gene: 7. The CDR3 loop is CAIREQGARSPLHF. The CDR3 DNA is TGTGCCATCAGGGAACAGGGGGCCCGGTCACCCCTCCACTTT.

The chain couples TRBV2 to TRBJ2-1; tentatively, D is TRBD1 (7 bases). CDR1 is SNHLY and CDR2 is FYNNEI in the germline V gene. The CDR3 extends over 14 amino acids. Trimming pared 2 bases from V and 5 bases from J, leaving 10 bases between. The CDR3 protein is CASSEQGGNNEQFF. Written as DNA, the CDR3 is TGTGCCAGCAGTGAACAGGGGGGAAACAATGAGCAGTTCTTC.

The V call is TRBV29-1, the J call TRBJ1-2; D call uncertain. CDR1 and CDR2 from the germline V gene are SQVTM and ANQGSEA. With 3 bases removed from V and 4 bases from J, the gap between germline ends came to 21 bases. The CDR3 sequence is 16 residues long. The CDR3: CSVEGRSSLRIYGYTF. As DNA, the CDR3 is TGCAGCGTTGAGGGCAGAAGCAGCCTACGTATCTATGGCTACACCTTC.

The chain links TRBV18 to TRBJ2-2, with TRBD1 matching over 9 bases. V gave up 6 bases and J gave up 3 bases; unmatched junction bases: 5. This CDR3 has 15 amino acids. Germline CDR1 and CDR2: KGHSH and LQKENI. The CDR3 DNA is TGTGCCAGCTCCCCAAGGACAGGGGACACCGGGGAGCTGTTTTTT. Translation: CASSPRTGDTGELFF.

This clone was counted only a few times. The chain has TRBV19 and TRBJ2-7, with D perhaps TRBD2 (6 bases). From germline, CDR1 is LNHDA and CDR2 SQIVND (reference sequence). V lost 5 bases to trimming and J lost 2 bases, with 13 bases between them. This CDR3 contains 14 residues. The CDR3 DNA sequence: TGTGCCAGTAGTCCGGGGGTCGGGGCCTACGAGCAGTACTTC. Translated: CASSPGVGAYEQYF.

This chain joins TRBV9 and TRBJ2-5; no definite D call. The V gene lost 2 bases and the J gene lost 2 bases, with 7 bases spanning the gap. The CDR3 extends over 13 amino acids. From germline, CDR1 is SGDLS and CDR2 YYNGEE. CDR3 in amino acids: CASSVGTQETQYF. Written as DNA, the CDR3 is TGTGCCAGCAGCGTCGGTACTCAAGAGACCCAGTACTTC.

The V and J genes are TRBV5-1 and TRBJ2-6; 7 bases align to TRBD1. With V trimmed by 5 bases and J by 3 bases, 5 bases remained unmatched. The CDR3 consists of 15 residues. The germline CDR1 and CDR2 sequences are SGHRS and YFSETQ. In nucleotides, the CDR3 is TGCGCCAGCAGTCCCCGGACAGGTGGGGCCAACGTCCTGACTTTC. This gives the protein CASSPRTGGANVLTF.

The J gene is TRBJ2-5, the V gene TRBV11-3; 10 positions agree with TRBD1. V dropped 5 bases and J dropped 2; count of bases not matched to a gene: 2. CDR3 length equals 14 residues. Germline V gene sequence: CDR1 SGHNT, CDR2 YENEEA. CDR3: CASSPDRGQETQYF. The CDR3 DNA follows: TGTGCCAGCAGCCCGGACAGGGGGCAAGAGACCCAGTACTTC.

This chain connects TRBV15 to TRBJ1-3, with D unresolved. Trimming shortened V by 0 bases and J by 0 bases, and 12 bases separated the two germline ends. CDR1 and CDR2 from the germline V gene are LNHNV and YYDKDF (reference sequence). CDR3 size: 17 residues. The CDR3 DNA follows: TGTGCCACCAGCAGAGATTTAGGCCGGGTCTCTGGAAACACCATATATTTT. Its protein product is CATSRDLGRVSGNTIYF.

The V and J genes are TRBV11-2 and TRBJ2-2, with D tentatively TRBD1 (6 bases). The germline V gene encodes CDR1 SGHAT and CDR2 FQNNGV. This CDR3 comprises 14 residues. Deletions cut 0 bases from V and 7 bases from J, with 9 bases between. Here the CDR3 DNA reads TGTGCCAGCAGCTTAGAGGCAGGGGTCGGGGAGCTGTTTTTT. Translated: CASSLEAGVGELFF.

The chain links TRBV4-1 to TRBJ1-1, with a weak D call TRBD1 (5 bases). CDR1 MGHRA and CDR2 YSYEKL come from the germline V gene. The CDR3 length is 15 residues. The germline V and J ends were trimmed by 2 bases and 7 bases, with 17 bases remaining between them. The CDR3 DNA reads TGCGCCAGCAGCCAAAACCGGGACTACGTCGGTGAAGCTTTCTTT. Encoded protein: CASSQNRDYVGEAFF.

This clone is a singleton in its sample. The chain couples TRBV5-1 to TRBJ1-1; 10 nucleotides align to TRBD1. J lost 1 base, V lost 3 bases, and 0 bases had no gene match. The CDR3 runs to 14 residues. The germline CDR1 and CDR2 sequences are SGHRS and YFSETQ. The CDR3 protein is CASSWDRGNTEAFF. CDR3 DNA sequence: TGCGCCAGCAGCTGGGACAGGGGGAACACTGAAGCTTTCTTT.

This clone was observed a few times. V usage is TRBV4-3 and J usage is TRBJ1-4, with D hard to call. The CDR3 extends over 16 amino acids. V lost 6 bases and J 0 bases, leaving 14 bases between the germline ends. Germline-derived CDR1 and CDR2 are LGHNA and YSLEER. CDR3 nucleotide sequence: TGCGCCAGCAGAAGCGCTCCGGGAGCAACTAATGAAAAACTGTTTTTT. Its protein is CASRSAPGATNEKLFF.

The rearrangement uses TRBV5-1 and TRBJ2-7; D is ambiguous. V gave up 4 bases and J gave up 3 bases, with 11 bases separating them. CDR3 size: 13 residues. Germline V gene data show CDR1 as SGHRS and CDR2 as YFSETQ. The CDR3 loop is CASSPPGGYEQYF. CDR3 DNA: TGCGCCAGCAGCCCCCCGGGTGGCTACGAGCAGTACTTC. The whole variable domain, remainder taken from reference TRBV5-1 and TRBJ2-7, is KAGVTQTPRYLIKTRGQQVTLSCSPISGHRSVSWYQQTPGQGLQFLFEYFSETQRNKGNFPGRFSGRQFSNSRSEMNVSTLELGDSALYLCASSPPGGYEQYFGPGTRLTVT.

The chain joins TRBV4-1 to TRBJ1-5, with D hard to call. CDR1 and CDR2 from the germline V gene are MGHRA and YSYEKL. This CDR3 has 14 residues. V was cut by 1 base and J by 4 bases, with 8 bases left in between. The CDR3 reads CASSQGRENQPQHF. The CDR3, as DNA: TGCGCCAGCAGCCAAGGACGGGAAAATCAGCCCCAGCATTTT.

The rearrangement links TRBV7-2 to TRBJ2-7, with 11 bases identical to TRBD1. This CDR3 contains 15 residues. Looked up from germline, CDR1 is SGHTA and CDR2 is FQGNSA. V lost 1 base and J lost 3; bases outside the gene matches: 2. Here the CDR3 reads CASSLGGTGGYEQYF. The CDR3 DNA is TGTGCCAGCAGCTTAGGCGGGACAGGGGGCTACGAGCAGTACTTC.

This sequence joins TRBV6-1 and TRBJ2-2; D is ambiguous. The V end lost 2 bases, the J end lost 1 base, and 5 bases lay between the germline ends. The CDR3 runs to 14 residues. Germline V gene lookup returns CDR1 MNHNS and CDR2 SASEGT. CDR3: CASSEMRNTGELFF. CDR3 sequence (DNA): TGTGCCAGCAGTGAAATGAGGAACACCGGGGAGCTGTTTTTT.